This entry concerns a single TCR beta chain. TCRdb re-called the 5' RACE reads with MiXCR, one entry per CDR3 protein. The table lists about 52,000 distinct CDR3 sequences, 9.5% to 11% of them singletons. The record originates from a study of early T cells in non-severe SARS-CoV-2 infection. The TCR originated in an adult who was a healthcare worker with PCR-confirmed SARS-CoV-2 infection or an uninfected control (not recorded which). The sequencing input was whole blood.

The CDR3 DNA sequence: TGCAGTGGTCTACCGCCAGGGAATGAAAAACTGTTTTTT. This translates into CSGLPPGNEKLFF. The V gene is TRBV20-1, the J gene TRBJ1-4, with D maybe TRBD1 (5 bases). The CDR3 runs to 13 residues. Germline CDR1 DFQATT, CDR2 SNEGSKA (reference sequence). The V and J ends lost 7 bases and 5 bases respectively, with 14 bases between them.